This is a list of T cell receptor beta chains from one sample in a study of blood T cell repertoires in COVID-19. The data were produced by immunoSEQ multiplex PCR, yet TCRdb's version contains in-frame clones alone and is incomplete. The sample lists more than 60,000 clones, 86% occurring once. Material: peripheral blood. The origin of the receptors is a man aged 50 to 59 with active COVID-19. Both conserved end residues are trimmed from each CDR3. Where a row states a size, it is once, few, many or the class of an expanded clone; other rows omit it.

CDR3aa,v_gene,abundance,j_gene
ASSPNRGESPLH,TRBV18,NA,TRBJ1-6
ASSPRTLRVGTEAF,TRBV18,NA,TRBJ1-1
ASSHPTGARWGYT,TRBV3-1/TRBV3-2,NA,TRBJ1-2
ASSRKEFFGNTIY,TRBV18,NA,TRBJ1-3
ASSFNSAGNTGELF,TRBV7-2,NA,TRBJ2-2
ASSLVGGLRTNEKLF,TRBV27,NA,TRBJ1-4
SASHPHSGRMVEQF,TRBV20-1,NA,TRBJ2-1
AKLTDSYEQY,TRBV19,NA,TRBJ2-7
ASSLVDSTTGELF,TRBV5-1,NA,TRBJ2-2
ASSSPPRTPAYEQY,TRBV7-2,NA,TRBJ2-7
ASSLPTGWGADTQY,TRBV5-1,NA,TRBJ2-3
ASSMPQGQETQY,TRBV5-4,NA,TRBJ2-5
ASSAVAGEFNEQF,TRBV9,NA,TRBJ2-1
ASSSGGAGGPHVTQY,TRBV7-2,NA,TRBJ2-3
ATSDTGYLSGELF,TRBV24-1,NA,TRBJ2-2
ASSPGGVMNTEAF,TRBV19,NA,TRBJ1-1
ASSASPSSYNEQF,TRBV2,NA,TRBJ2-1
ASSVRGWTGELF,TRBV25-1,NA,TRBJ2-2
ASSFSRLPYSNQPQH,TRBV28,NA,TRBJ1-5
ASSRASGRAYEQY,TRBV11-2,NA,TRBJ2-7
ASSLPSNTEAF,TRBV5-4,few,TRBJ1-1
ASSTYSRAGVRGYT,TRBV19,NA,TRBJ1-2
ATSPDSGNTIY,TRBV9,NA,TRBJ1-3
ASSFRQGLGTEAF,TRBV6-5,NA,TRBJ1-1
ASSLVTGAAYGYT,TRBV5-4,few,TRBJ1-2
ASSPVGTRLTGYT,TRBV7-9,once,TRBJ1-2
ASSRQGGGETQY,TRBV3-1/TRBV3-2,once,TRBJ2-5
ASSWQGSSPLH,TRBV27,NA,TRBJ1-6
ASSLVFGRMNNEQF,TRBV7-8,NA,TRBJ2-1
ASSSAGGFLAGELF,TRBV19,NA,TRBJ2-2
ASSLLGPSGYEQY,TRBV7-9,NA,TRBJ2-7
ASSRSIYNTEAF,TRBV4-1,NA,TRBJ1-1
ASSYSGRRGYYEQY,TRBV6-5,NA,TRBJ2-7